A single sample gave rise to the 3 T cell receptor beta chains below, sequenced in a study of T cell repertoires in cytomegalovirus infection. TCRdb redid the calling of the reads with MiXCR, one entry per CDR3 protein. The sample has 500,000 or so distinct CDR3 sequences, approximately 16% seen once. Sequencing was performed on CD8+ T cells from PBMCs. The receptors here all came from a human donor in good health (CMV status not recorded). Some clones in this sample may be carry-over from other donors' samples.

This clonotype occurred many times. This rearrangement joins TRBV7-8 to TRBJ2-1; 8 bases fit TRBD2. The CDR3 has 20 residues. V was pared by 0 bases and J by 3 bases, with 16 bases of the junction left unmatched. Germline CDR1 SGHVS, CDR2 FQNEAQ. The CDR3 region is CASSLALPGDSGVVYNEQFF. CDR3 coding DNA: TGTGCCAGCAGCTTAGCCCTCCCCGGAGATAGCGGGGTCGTCTACAATGAGCAGTTCTTC. The full variable domain, in which reference TRBV7-8 and TRBJ2-1 provide the parts outside the CDR3, is GAGVSQSPRYKVAKRGQDVALRCDPISGHVSLFWYQQALGQGPEFLTYFQNEAQLDKSGLPSDRFFAERPEGSVSTLKIQRTQQEDSAVYLCASSLALPGDSGVVYNEQFFGPGTRLTVL.

The rearrangement uses TRBV6-6 and TRBJ2-3; TRBD2 matches 9 bases. The CDR3 covers 18 residues. Germline V gene data show CDR1 as MNHNY and CDR2 as SVGAGI (reference sequence). J was trimmed by 0 bases and V by 0 bases; bases with no gene match: 7. CDR3 DNA: TGTGCCAGCAGTTACTCGAGTAGCGGGAGAGCGAGCACAGATACGCAGTATTTT. Amino acids: CASSYSSSGRASTDTQYF.

This clonotype was detected a few times. The chain carries TRBV29-1 and TRBJ2-7; D assignment may be TRBD1 or TRBD2 (5 bases each). In germline, CDR1 is SQVTM, CDR2 ANQGSEA. CDR3 length equals 10 residues. V lost 4 bases to trimming and J lost 6 bases, with 7 bases between them. CDR3: CSVGGSEQYF. The CDR3 region has the DNA TGCAGCGTTGGGGGGAGCGAGCAGTACTTC.